The next 8 T cell receptor beta chains were all read from a single sample in a study of blood T cell repertoires in COVID-19 (dated by TCRdb to between 2020 and 2021). Libraries were made using the immunoSEQ multiplex PCR assay. The immuneACCESS repertoire file appears here via TCRdb, limited to in-frame rearrangements. These files lack a portion of the clones; in checked studies, under half of the deficit traces to unresolved V genes, and the cause of the others is not known. The sample includes about 300,000 clones, with around 88% observed a single time. The top ten clones comprise approximately 1.8% of the sample. Sequenced input: peripheral blood. Receptor source: a woman between 25 and 40 years old with COVID-19, enrolled during active disease.

The chain employs TRBV30 and TRBJ1-2; TRBD1 matches 8 bases. CDR3 length equals 16 residues. Losses at the gene ends were 0 bases for V and 4 bases for J; bases not matched to a gene: 10. The germline gives CDR1 GTSNPN, CDR2 SVGIG (reference sequence). CDR3 in DNA: TGTGCCTGGAGTGTAGGGGCGGCAGGGGGCCCCTATGGCTACACCTTC. This encodes CAWSVGAAGGPYGYTF.

V usage is TRBV5-6 and J usage is TRBJ2-3, with 13 bases lining up with TRBD2. V gave up 4 bases and J gave up 1 base; unmatched junction bases: 12. Germline assignment: CDR1 SGHDT and CDR2 YYEEEE. The CDR3 covers 19 residues. The CDR3 sequence: CASSRTGTSGVTGTDTQYF. For the CDR3, the DNA is TGTGCCAGCAGCAGAACCGGGACTAGCGGGGTCACAGGCACAGATACGCAGTATTTT.

The chain couples TRBV19 to TRBJ1-2; D not certain. The CDR3 spans 12 residues. The V gene lost 6 bases and the J gene lost 3 bases, with 8 bases spanning the gap. The germline CDR1 and CDR2 sequences are LNHDA and SQIVND (reference sequence). In nucleotides, the CDR3 is TGTGCCAGTAGGGAGTGGGACTATGGCTACACCTTC. It yields the protein CASREWDYGYTF.

The V gene is TRBV19, the J gene TRBJ1-6, with a possible D match to TRBD1 (6 bases). Trimming stripped 5 bases from V and 6 bases from J, with 11 bases between. Germline values: CDR1 LNHDA, CDR2 SQIVND (reference sequence). This CDR3 contains 14 residues. CDR3 residues: CASSSRTANSPLHF. As DNA, the CDR3 is TGTGCCAGTAGTTCTAGGACAGCTAATTCACCCCTCCACTTT.

This clone has only one observation. The same CDR3 can be traced to other DNA sequences in this sample. The rearrangement joins TRBV6-5 to TRBJ1-3; TRBD1 aligns across 9 bases. The germline V gene has CDR1 MNHEY and CDR2 SVGAGI. The V and J ends lost 5 bases and 2 bases, in that order; junction bases with no gene match: 1. CDR3 size: 14 residues. CDR3 in DNA: TGTGCCAGCAGTAGGACAGGGGCTGGAAACACCATATATTTT. Amino acids: CASSRTGAGNTIYF.

The chain recombines TRBV5-1 with TRBJ2-3, with 10 bases matching TRBD2. The germline V gene has CDR1 SGHRS and CDR2 YFSETQ. This CDR3 is 15 amino acids long. Germline trimming cut 4 bases from V and 3 bases from J; bases unmatched to any gene: 5. DNA for the CDR3: TGCGCCAGCAGCCGCCTTAGCGGGGGGACAGATACGCAGTATTTT. Translating it yields CASSRLSGGTDTQYF.

The gene calls are TRBV23-1 and TRBJ2-4, with D perhaps TRBD1 (5 bases). TRBV23-1 is known as an ORF, though its function is uncertain. The CDR3 runs to 15 residues. V was trimmed by 0 bases and J by 2 bases, leaving 8 bases between them. The CDR3 nucleotides are TGCGCCAGCAGTCAATCGTCAGGGACCAAAAACATTCAGTACTTC. The encoded protein is CASSQSSGTKNIQYF.

The genes are TRBV7-9 and TRBJ1-6, with 9 bases fitting TRBD1. The CDR3 extends over 15 amino acids. Germline trimming cut 1 base from V and 7 bases from J; bases unmatched to any gene: 2. Per the germline V gene, CDR1 is SEHNR and CDR2 is FQNEAQ (reference sequence). The DNA for the CDR3 is TGTGCCAGCAGCTTAGTCGGGACAGGGAATTCACCCCTCCACTTT. It translates to CASSLVGTGNSPLHF.